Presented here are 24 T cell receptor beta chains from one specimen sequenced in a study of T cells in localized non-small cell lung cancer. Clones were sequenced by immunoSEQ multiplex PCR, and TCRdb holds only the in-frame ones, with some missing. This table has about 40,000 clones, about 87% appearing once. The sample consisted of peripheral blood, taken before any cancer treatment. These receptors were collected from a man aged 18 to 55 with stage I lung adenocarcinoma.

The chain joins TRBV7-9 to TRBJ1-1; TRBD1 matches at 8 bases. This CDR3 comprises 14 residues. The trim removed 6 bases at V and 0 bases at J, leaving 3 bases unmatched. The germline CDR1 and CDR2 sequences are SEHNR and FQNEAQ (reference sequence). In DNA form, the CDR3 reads TGTGCCAGCAGTGGACAGGGAATGAACACTGAAGCTTTCTTT. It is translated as CASSGQGMNTEAFF. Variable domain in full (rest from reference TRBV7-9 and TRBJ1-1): DTGVSQNPRHKITKRGQNVTFRCDPISEHNRLYWYRQTLGQGPEFLTYFQNEAQLEKSRLLSDRFSAERPKGSFSTLEIQRTEQGDSAMYLCASSGQGMNTEAFFGQGTRLTVV.

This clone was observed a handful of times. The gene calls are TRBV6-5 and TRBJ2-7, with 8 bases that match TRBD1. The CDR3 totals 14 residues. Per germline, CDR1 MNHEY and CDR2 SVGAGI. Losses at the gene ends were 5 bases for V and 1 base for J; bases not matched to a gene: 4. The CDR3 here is CASSPTGESYEQYF. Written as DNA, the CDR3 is TGTGCCAGCAGTCCGACAGGGGAGTCCTACGAGCAGTACTTC.

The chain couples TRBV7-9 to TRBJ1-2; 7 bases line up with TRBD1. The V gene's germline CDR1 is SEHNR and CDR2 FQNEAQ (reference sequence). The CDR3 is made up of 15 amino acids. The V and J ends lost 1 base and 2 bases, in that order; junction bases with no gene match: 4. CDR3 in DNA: TGTGCCAGCAGCTTAGAGCAGGGGGTGAACTATGGCTACACCTTC. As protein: CASSLEQGVNYGYTF.

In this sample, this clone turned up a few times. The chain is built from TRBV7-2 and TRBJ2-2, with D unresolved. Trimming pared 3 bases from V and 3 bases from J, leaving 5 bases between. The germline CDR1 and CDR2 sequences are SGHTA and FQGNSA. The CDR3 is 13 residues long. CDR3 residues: CASSLDYTGELFF. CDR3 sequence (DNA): TGTGCCAGCAGCTTGGATTACACCGGGGAGCTGTTTTTT.

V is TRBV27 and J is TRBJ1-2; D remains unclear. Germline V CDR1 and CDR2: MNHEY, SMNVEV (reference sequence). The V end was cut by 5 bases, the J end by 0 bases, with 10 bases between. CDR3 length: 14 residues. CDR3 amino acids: CASSRRLTNYGYTF. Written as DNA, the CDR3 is TGTGCCAGCAGTCGCAGGTTGACTAACTATGGCTACACCTTC.

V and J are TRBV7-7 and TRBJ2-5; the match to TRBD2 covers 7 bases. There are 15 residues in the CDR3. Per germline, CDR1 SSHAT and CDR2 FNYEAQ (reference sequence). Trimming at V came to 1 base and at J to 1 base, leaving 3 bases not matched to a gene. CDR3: CASSLVPGGQETQYF. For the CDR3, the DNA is TGTGCCAGCAGCTTAGTCCCGGGGGGCCAAGAGACCCAGTACTTC.

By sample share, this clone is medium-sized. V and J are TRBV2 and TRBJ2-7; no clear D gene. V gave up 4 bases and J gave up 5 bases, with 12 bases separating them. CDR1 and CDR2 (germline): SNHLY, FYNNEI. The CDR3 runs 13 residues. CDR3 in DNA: TGTGCCAGCAGTGCCTTGCAACCGAACGAGCAGTACTTC. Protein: CASSALQPNEQYF.

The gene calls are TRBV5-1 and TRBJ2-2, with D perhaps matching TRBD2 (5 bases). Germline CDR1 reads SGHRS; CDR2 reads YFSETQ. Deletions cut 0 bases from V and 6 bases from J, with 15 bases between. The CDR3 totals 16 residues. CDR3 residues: CASSLAAVLGAGELFF. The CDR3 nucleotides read TGCGCCAGCAGCTTGGCCGCGGTACTAGGAGCCGGGGAGCTGTTTTTT.

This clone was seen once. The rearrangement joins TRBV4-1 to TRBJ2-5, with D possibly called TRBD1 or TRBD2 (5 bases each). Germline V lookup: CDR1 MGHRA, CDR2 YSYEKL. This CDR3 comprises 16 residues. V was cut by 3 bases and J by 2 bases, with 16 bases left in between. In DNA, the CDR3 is TGCGCCAGCAGCCAGATTTGGCAGGGAGTACAAGAGACCCAGTACTTC. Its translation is CASSQIWQGVQETQYF.

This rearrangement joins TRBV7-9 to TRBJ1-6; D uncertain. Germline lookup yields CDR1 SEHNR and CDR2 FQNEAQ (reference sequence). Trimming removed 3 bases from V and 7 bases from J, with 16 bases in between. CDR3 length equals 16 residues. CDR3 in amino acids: CASSFPPGIPNSPLHF. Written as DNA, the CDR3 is TGTGCCAGCAGCTTTCCGCCGGGAATCCCGAATTCACCCCTCCACTTT.

The CDR3 DNA sequence: TGCGCCAGCAGCCTCCCTGGGACAGCCGAGCAGTACTTC. Its protein is CASSLPGTAEQYF. The chain couples TRBV5-1 to TRBJ2-7; 7 positions agree with TRBD1. Germline CDR1 SGHRS, CDR2 YFSETQ. The CDR3 has 13 amino acids. V gave up 4 bases and J gave up 6 bases; unmatched junction bases: 7.

The CDR3 protein is CASKNPWQFEAFF. In nucleotides, the CDR3 is TGTGCCAGCAAAAATCCTTGGCAGTTTGAAGCTTTCTTT. The chain is built from TRBV4-2 and TRBJ1-1; D is unresolved. The CDR3 runs 13 residues. Trimming removed 7 bases from V and 7 bases from J, with 16 bases in between. CDR1 is LGHNA, CDR2 YNFKEQ, per germline.

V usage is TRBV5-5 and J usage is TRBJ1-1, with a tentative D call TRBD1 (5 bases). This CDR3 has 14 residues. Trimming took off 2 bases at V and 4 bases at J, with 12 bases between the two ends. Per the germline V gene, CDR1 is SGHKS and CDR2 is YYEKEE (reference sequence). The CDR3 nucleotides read TGTGCCAGCAGCTTCATAGGGGAGGGCACTGAAGCTTTCTTT. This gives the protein CASSFIGEGTEAFF.

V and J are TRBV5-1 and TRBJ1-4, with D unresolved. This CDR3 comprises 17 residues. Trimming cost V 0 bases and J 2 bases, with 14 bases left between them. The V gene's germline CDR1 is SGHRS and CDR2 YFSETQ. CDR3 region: CASSLGAQPGTNEKLFF. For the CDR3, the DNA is TGCGCCAGCAGCTTGGGGGCACAACCCGGGACTAATGAAAAACTGTTTTTT.

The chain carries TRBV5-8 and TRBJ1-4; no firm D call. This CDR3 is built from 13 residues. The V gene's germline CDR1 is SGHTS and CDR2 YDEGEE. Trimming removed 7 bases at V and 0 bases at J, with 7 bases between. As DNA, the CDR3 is TGTGCCAGCGATCTTGCAACTAATGAAAAACTGTTTTTT. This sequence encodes CASDLATNEKLFF.

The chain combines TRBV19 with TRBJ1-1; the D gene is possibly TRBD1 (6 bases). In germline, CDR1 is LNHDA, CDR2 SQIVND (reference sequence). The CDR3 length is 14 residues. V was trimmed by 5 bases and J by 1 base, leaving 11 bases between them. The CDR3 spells CASSVGHANTEAFF. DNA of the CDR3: TGTGCCAGTAGTGTGGGACACGCGAACACTGAAGCTTTCTTT.

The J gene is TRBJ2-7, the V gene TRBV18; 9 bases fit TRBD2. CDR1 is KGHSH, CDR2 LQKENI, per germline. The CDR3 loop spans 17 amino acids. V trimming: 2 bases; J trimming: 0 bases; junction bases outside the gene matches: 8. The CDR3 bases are TGTGCCAGCTCACCAAGTAGCGGGGGCCTAAGCTCCTACGAGCAGTACTTC. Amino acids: CASSPSSGGLSSYEQYF. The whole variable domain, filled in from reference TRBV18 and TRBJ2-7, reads NAGVMQNPRHLVRRRGQEARLRCSPMKGHSHVYWYRQLPEEGLKFMVYLQKENIIDESGMPKERFSAEFPKEGPSILRIQQVVRGDSAAYFCASSPSSGGLSSYEQYFGPGTRLTVT.

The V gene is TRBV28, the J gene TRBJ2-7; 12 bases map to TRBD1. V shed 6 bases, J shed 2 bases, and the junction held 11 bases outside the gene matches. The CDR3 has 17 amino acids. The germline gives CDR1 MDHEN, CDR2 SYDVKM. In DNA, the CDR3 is TGTGCCAGCAGCCCGGGACAGGGGGCCTACGGGGCCTACGAGCAGTACTTC. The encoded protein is CASSPGQGAYGAYEQYF.

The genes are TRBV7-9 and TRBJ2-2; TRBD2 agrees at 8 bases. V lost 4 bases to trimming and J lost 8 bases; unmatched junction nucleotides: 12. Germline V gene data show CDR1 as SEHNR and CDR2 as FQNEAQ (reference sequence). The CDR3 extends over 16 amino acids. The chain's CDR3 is CASSSNGAGVKGELFF. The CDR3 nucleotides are TGTGCCAGCAGCTCAAATGGAGCGGGGGTTAAAGGGGAGCTGTTTTTT. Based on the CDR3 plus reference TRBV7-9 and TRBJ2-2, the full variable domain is DTGVSQNPRHKITKRGQNVTFRCDPISEHNRLYWYRQTLGQGPEFLTYFQNEAQLEKSRLLSDRFSAERPKGSFSTLEIQRTEQGDSAMYLCASSSNGAGVKGELFFGEGSRLTVL.

The CDR3 loop is CASSQDPPPSEPQHF. The CDR3 coding sequence is TGCGCCAGCAGCCAAGATCCCCCGCCCTCTGAGCCCCAGCATTTT. This chain connects TRBV4-1 to TRBJ1-5; D call uncertain. CDR1 and CDR2 from the germline V gene are MGHRA and YSYEKL. CDR3 length: 15 amino acids. Deletions cut 0 bases from V and 8 bases from J, with 14 bases between.

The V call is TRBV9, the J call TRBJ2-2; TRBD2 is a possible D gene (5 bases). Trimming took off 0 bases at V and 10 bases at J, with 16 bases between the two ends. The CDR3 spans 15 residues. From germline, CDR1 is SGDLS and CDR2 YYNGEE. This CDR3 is CASSVASGPGEELFF. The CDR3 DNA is TGTGCCAGCAGCGTAGCAAGCGGACCCGGGGAGGAGCTGTTTTTT.

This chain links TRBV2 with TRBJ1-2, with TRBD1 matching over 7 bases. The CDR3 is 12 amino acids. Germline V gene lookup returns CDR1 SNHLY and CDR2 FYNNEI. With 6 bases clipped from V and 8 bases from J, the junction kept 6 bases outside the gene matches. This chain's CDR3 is CASSRQGGGYTF. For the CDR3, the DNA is TGTGCCAGCAGCAGACAGGGCGGCGGCTACACCTTC.

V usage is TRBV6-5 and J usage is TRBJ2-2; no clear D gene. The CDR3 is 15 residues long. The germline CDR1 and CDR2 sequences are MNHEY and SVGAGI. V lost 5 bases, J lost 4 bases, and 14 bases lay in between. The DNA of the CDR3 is TGTGCCAGCAGTCCTGCGAGCGAGAGCACCGGGGAGCTGTTTTTT. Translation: CASSPASESTGELFF.

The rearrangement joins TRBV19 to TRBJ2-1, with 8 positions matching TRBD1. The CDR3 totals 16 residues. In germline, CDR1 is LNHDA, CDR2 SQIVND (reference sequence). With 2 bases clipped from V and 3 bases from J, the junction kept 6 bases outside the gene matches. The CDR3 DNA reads TGTGCCAGTAGTATACAGGGGGCGTATGGCTACAATGAGCAGTTCTTC. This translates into CASSIQGAYGYNEQFF.